This TCR beta chain was captured by sequencing in a study of identical twins. The cDNA had a unique molecular identifier and a template-switch universal primer site. TCRdb called the 5' RACE reads again in MiXCR, with one record for every CDR3 protein. The table includes roughly 690,000 distinct CDR3 sequences, roughly 6.2% detected once. The sample holds many counts of this clonotype. Its cognate antigen is unknown. The CDR3 runs 15 residues. CDR1 and CDR2 (germline): DFQATT, SNEGSKA (reference sequence). Trimming removed 1 base at V and 0 bases at J, with 9 bases between. Healthy Caucasians supplied all donations. Points from the study as a whole: Out-of-frame alpha sequences that twins shared showed excess low generation probability. Monozygotic twin pairs showed more out-of-frame TCR alpha sharing than models estimated.

The chain links TRBV20-1 to TRBJ2-2; D is perhaps TRBD2 (5 bases). The sequencing input was naive T cells sorted from blood. The TCR sequence derives from a man between 18 and 29 years old in good health. This CDR3 reads CSARGASSNTGELFF. For the CDR3, the DNA is TGCAGTGCTAGAGGGGCTAGCTCGAACACCGGGGAGCTGTTTTTT.